The 28 T cell receptor beta chains below come from one sample, sequenced in a study of regulatory T cells in long-lasting Graves disease. Both iRepertoire HTBI primers and Arm-PCR of CDR3 regions were used to build the TCR beta libraries. TCRdb reprocessed the multiplex PCR reads via MiXCR and lists one record per CDR3 protein. This table has about 340,000 distinct CDR3 sequences, less than 20% appearing once. The time point denotes: persistent/refractory GD, antithyroid drugs over 5 years with positive TRAb. The authors made the TCR library using RNA they extracted from PBMCs. Sequenced here: peripheral blood mononuclear cells (PBMCs), sampled when the disease was refractory, from a patient treated with antithyroid drugs. The receptors were sampled from a female donor with Graves disease.

This clonotype was recorded a few times. This rearrangement joins TRBV12-3 or TRBV12-4 to TRBJ2-2; D is unclear. The CDR3 loop spans 12 amino acids. V lost 7 bases and J lost 6, with 9 bases in between. The CDR3 loop reads CASTSFPGELFF. CDR3 DNA sequence: TGTGCCAGCACCAGTTTCCCCGGGGAGCTGTTTTTT.

In its sample, this clonotype was seen many times. The chain is built from TRBV28 and TRBJ2-2, with 13 bases matching TRBD2. Germline V lookup: CDR1 MDHEN, CDR2 SYDVKM. The V gene end was trimmed by 6 bases and the J gene end by 3 bases; junction bases not matched to a gene: 1. The CDR3 is 15 amino acids. This CDR3 is CASSGLAGDTGELFF. The CDR3 bases are TGTGCCAGCAGCGGACTAGCGGGAGACACCGGGGAGCTGTTTTTT.

This clonotype occurred many times. This chain joins TRBV19 and TRBJ1-1; 8 bases align to TRBD1. The CDR3 consists of 14 residues. V dropped 6 bases and J dropped 4; count of bases not matched to a gene: 7. CDR1 LNHDA and CDR2 SQIVND come from the germline V gene (reference sequence). For the CDR3, the DNA is TGTGCCAGTAGAGAGGACAGGGTGGTCACTGAAGCTTTCTTT. Protein sequence: CASREDRVVTEAFF.

In this sample, this clonotype turned up many times. The chain has TRBV29-1 and TRBJ1-2, with D possibly matching TRBD1 (6 bases). This CDR3 is built from 12 residues. Trimming pared 3 bases from V and 7 bases from J, leaving 12 bases between. CDR1 and CDR2 (germline): SQVTM, ANQGSEA. The CDR3 reads CSVEQGSGGYTF. As DNA, the CDR3 is TGCAGCGTTGAGCAGGGGTCGGGTGGCTACACCTTC.

The chain carries TRBV24-1 and TRBJ2-6; D perhaps matches TRBD1 (6 bases). Germline-derived CDR1 and CDR2 are KGHDR and SFDVKD. V shed 4 bases and J shed 4 bases, with 13 bases lying between them. This CDR3 has 16 amino acids. The CDR3 sequence: CATSDPRGSGANVLTF. CDR3 bases: TGTGCCACCAGTGACCCTAGGGGGTCAGGGGCCAACGTCCTGACTTTC.

V usage is TRBV7-6 and J usage is TRBJ1-5; TRBD1 is a possible D gene (5 bases). CDR3 length equals 17 residues. Germline V gene lookup returns CDR1 SGHVS and CDR2 FNYEAQ. Trimming left V 2 bases short and J 1 base short, with 15 bases between. The CDR3 is CASSLYPRGVSNQPQHF. DNA for the CDR3: TGTGCCAGCAGCTTATACCCGCGAGGGGTGAGCAATCAGCCCCAGCATTTT.

This clonotype has at least ten counts. CDR3 sequence reads: CASREQGSTEAFF. In DNA form, the CDR3 reads TGTGCCAGCAGGGAACAGGGTTCCACTGAAGCTTTCTTT. The chain employs TRBV6-1 and TRBJ1-1; D is perhaps TRBD1 (6 bases). V lost 6 bases and J lost 4, with 12 bases in between. The germline CDR1 and CDR2 sequences are MNHNS and SASEGT. This CDR3 is 13 amino acids long.

This clonotype appeared a few times. The chain couples TRBV3-2 to TRBJ1-1; the table gives TRBD1 as D, unverified against the DNA. TRBV3-2 is an annotated pseudogene. The CDR3 has 18 amino acids. The CDR3 bases are TGTGCCAGCAGCCAAGCTGTTCGGGGGGCGCAGATGAACACTGAAGCTTTCTTT. It encodes CASSQAVRGAQMNTEAFF.

Concerning this clonotype itself: With a much larger clone just one base away, this may be a read error. The chain is built from TRBV27 and TRBJ2-5; D possibly corresponds to TRBD1 (6 bases). CDR1 is MNHEY and CDR2 is SMNVEV in the germline V gene (reference sequence). The CDR3 is 16 residues long. V was cut by 2 bases and J by 9 bases, with 22 bases left in between. The CDR3 loop is CASSLLAGAALEAQYF. The DNA of the CDR3 is TGTGCCAGCAGTTTACTCGCAGGGGCAGCGCTGGAGGCCCAGTACTTC.

The chain uses TRBV7-9 and TRBJ1-4; D gene ambiguous. Deletions cut 6 bases from V and 7 bases from J, with 12 bases between. Per germline, CDR1 SEHNR and CDR2 FQNEAQ (reference sequence). The CDR3 is made up of 13 amino acids. The CDR3 nucleotides read TGTGCCAGCAGTCCAGGTGGGCTTGAAAAACTGTTTTTT. Translation gives CASSPGGLEKLFF.

The chain joins TRBV5-6 to TRBJ1-4; a weak D match, TRBD1 (5 bases). CDR3 size: 14 residues. Per germline, CDR1 SGHDT and CDR2 YYEEEE. The V and J ends lost 2 bases and 4 bases respectively, with 9 bases between them. CDR3 in DNA: TGTGCCAGCAGCTTCTTCCAGGGTAATGAAAAACTGTTTTTT. This translates into CASSFFQGNEKLFF.

At least ten counts were recorded for this clonotype. The chain uses TRBV6-2 or TRBV6-3 and TRBJ1-6, with D perhaps TRBD1 (5 bases). V lost 4 bases and J 8 bases, leaving 9 bases between the germline ends. The germline CDR1 and CDR2 sequences are MNHEY and SVGEGT. The CDR3 spans 13 residues. The CDR3 loop reads CASSWGVDSPLHF. The CDR3 DNA follows: TGTGCCAGCAGTTGGGGGGTGGATTCACCCCTCCACTTT.

V is TRBV5-6 and J is TRBJ2-7; the match to TRBD2 covers 9 bases. The CDR3 has 15 residues. Germline V lookup: CDR1 SGHDT, CDR2 YYEEEE. With 2 bases clipped from V and 0 bases from J, the junction kept 3 bases outside the gene matches. CDR3 in DNA: TGTGCCAGCAGCTTTAGCGGGGGTTCCTCCTACGAGCAGTACTTC. Its translation: CASSFSGGSSYEQYF.

The V gene is TRBV5-1, the J gene TRBJ1-5, with D perhaps TRBD1 (6 bases). Germline CDR1 is SGHRS and CDR2 is YFSETQ. The V end lost 5 bases, the J end lost 5 bases, and 17 bases lay between the germline ends. There are 15 residues in the CDR3. The chain's CDR3 is CASRRGPGQYQPQHF. The CDR3 nucleotides are TGCGCCAGCAGGCGGGGTCCGGGACAATATCAGCCCCAGCATTTT.

This clonotype was observed at least ten times. This chain connects TRBV28 to TRBJ2-7; D is ambiguous. Trimming left V 7 bases short and J 0 bases short, with 10 bases between. CDR1 and CDR2 from the germline V gene are MDHEN and SYDVKM. There are 13 residues in the CDR3. CDR3 sequence reads: CASTLHSSYEQYF. In DNA form, the CDR3 reads TGTGCCAGCACCCTCCACTCCTCCTACGAGCAGTACTTC.

In this sample, this clonotype turned up many times. CDR3 DNA sequence: TGTGCCAGCAGTTTCCGGGACAGTACCTACGAGCAGTACTTC. Protein: CASSFRDSTYEQYF. This chain connects TRBV6-5 to TRBJ2-7; 7 nucleotides align to TRBD1. The CDR3 is 14 amino acids. CDR1 is MNHEY and CDR2 is SVGAGI in the germline V gene. With V trimmed by 4 bases and J by 2 bases, 5 bases remained unmatched.

This chain connects TRBV6-1 to TRBJ2-7; D may correspond to TRBD1 or TRBD2 (5 bases each). The CDR3 is 14 amino acids. The ends were cut back, 7 bases at V and 0 bases at J, with 13 bases in the middle. Germline lookup yields CDR1 MNHNS and CDR2 SASEGT. CDR3 protein: CASIKGGGSYEQYF. The CDR3 DNA reads as TGTGCCAGCATTAAAGGTGGGGGCTCCTACGAGCAGTACTTC.

The chain is built from TRBV11-2 and TRBJ2-7; tentatively, D is TRBD2 (5 bases). The V end was cut by 0 bases, the J end by 2 bases, with 17 bases between. The CDR3 sequence is 17 residues long. The germline gives CDR1 SGHAT, CDR2 FQNNGV. The CDR3 bases are TGTGCCAGCAGCTTAGAAACATGGGCCCGGGATCCCTACGAGCAGTACTTC. Translation gives CASSLETWARDPYEQYF.

This clonotype was detected many times. The chain recombines TRBV12-3 or TRBV12-4 with TRBJ1-5; unclear D gene. The germline V and J ends were trimmed by 7 bases and 3 bases, with 10 bases remaining between them. The CDR3 is made up of 13 amino acids. The CDR3, as DNA: TGTGCCAGCAATATCGTCTTCAATCAGCCCCAGCATTTT. The encoded protein is CASNIVFNQPQHF.

This clonotype was seen more than once but under ten times. The genes are TRBV20-1 and TRBJ1-5; tentative D call: TRBD1 (5 bases). Germline CDR1 and CDR2: DFQATT and SNEGSKA (reference sequence). The CDR3 is 15 residues long. Trimming stripped 4 bases from V and 3 bases from J, with 16 bases between. The DNA for the CDR3 is TGCAGTGCTAACTCCAGGGACCTGTACAATCAGCCCCAGCATTTT. This gives the protein CSANSRDLYNQPQHF.

This clonotype occurred many times. The chain has TRBV27 and TRBJ2-5, with a weak D call TRBD2 (6 bases). The CDR3 spans 15 residues. Germline CDR1 and CDR2: MNHEY and SMNVEV (reference sequence). The V end was cut by 2 bases, the J end by 2 bases, with 12 bases between. The CDR3 here is CASSLEGGTQETQYF. In DNA, the CDR3 is TGTGCCAGCAGTTTAGAGGGAGGTACGCAAGAGACCCAGTACTTC.

With respect to this clonotype: At one end the junction does not follow the germline gene, possibly because of a read error. The rearrangement joins TRBV5-8 to TRBJ2-2; 9 bases are shared with TRBD1. Germline V gives CDR1 SGHTS, CDR2 YDEGEE. This CDR3 contains 12 residues. CDR3 amino acids: CASSTGTGIMLF. The CDR3 DNA follows: TGTGCCAGCAGCACAGGGACAGGGATAATGCTTTTT.

V and J are TRBV7-2 and TRBJ1-3, with 9 bases that match TRBD1. CDR1 is SGHTA and CDR2 is FQGNSA in the germline V gene. There are 16 residues in the CDR3. The V and J ends lost 5 bases and 4 bases, in that order; junction bases with no gene match: 9. CDR3 sequence reads: CASSTGQGGIGNTIYF. The CDR3 nucleotides read TGTGCCAGCAGCACGGGACAGGGAGGAATCGGAAACACCATATATTTT.

This chain uses TRBV27 with TRBJ1-6, with D tentatively TRBD1 (6 bases). This CDR3 region has 14 residues. CDR1 and CDR2 from the germline V gene are MNHEY and SMNVEV (reference sequence). V was trimmed by 6 bases and J by 9 bases, leaving 15 bases between them. The CDR3 region is CASSFGGAASPLHF. CDR3 sequence (DNA): TGTGCCAGCAGCTTCGGGGGCGCGGCTTCACCCCTCCACTTT.

The chain has TRBV6-1 and TRBJ2-7; TRBD1 or TRBD2 may be the D gene (6 bases each). Trimming removed 4 bases from V and 0 bases from J, with 10 bases in between. CDR1 is MNHNS, CDR2 SASEGT, per germline. The CDR3 has 14 amino acids. The CDR3 bases are TGTGCCAGCAGTGGGGGGGACATCTCCTACGAGCAGTACTTC. This codes for CASSGGDISYEQYF.

This clonotype was seen ten or more times. This chain joins TRBV11-2 and TRBJ1-2; D remains ambiguous. The CDR3 length is 15 residues. Germline V gene data show CDR1 as SGHAT and CDR2 as FQNNGV. V dropped 3 bases and J dropped 8 bases, with 19 bases sitting between them. DNA for the CDR3: TGTGCCAGCAGCTTCTATCGTGGAACCCGAGGGGGCTACACCTTC. Amino acid sequence: CASSFYRGTRGGYTF.

The chain recombines TRBV28 with TRBJ2-6; D is undetermined. The ends were cut back, 5 bases at V and 2 bases at J, with 13 bases in the middle. Germline CDR1 reads MDHEN; CDR2 reads SYDVKM. There are 16 residues in the CDR3. CDR3 coding DNA: TGTGCCAGCAGTCCCGGATGGACCCCTGGGGCCAACGTCCTGACTTTC. Protein sequence: CASSPGWTPGANVLTF. Full variable domain (rest looked up from reference TRBV28 and TRBJ2-6): DVKVTQSSRYLVKRTGEKVFLECVQDMDHENMFWYRQDPGLGLRLIYFSYDVKMKEKGDIPEGYSVSREKKERFSLILESASTNQTSMYLCASSPGWTPGANVLTFGAGSRLTVL.

This clonotype was seen ten or more times. The V and J genes are TRBV7-9 and TRBJ1-2; 9 bases agree with TRBD1. Germline V gene data show CDR1 as SEHNR and CDR2 as FQNEAQ (reference sequence). V was pared by 6 bases and J by 6 bases, with 5 bases of the junction left unmatched. The CDR3 length is 13 residues. DNA for the CDR3: TGTGCCAGCAGTTTACAGGGGGCGGATGGCTACACCTTC. As protein: CASSLQGADGYTF.